This T cell receptor (beta chain) originates from a study of radiation and T cells in renal cell carcinoma. The time point denotes: baseline pretreatment blood. The treatment: 15 Gy SBRT to primary tumor, nephrectomy 4 weeks later. Data came from immunoSEQ multiplex PCR; TCRdb stores just in-frame clones and leaves some out. This sample yields some 150,000 clones, of which approximately 87% are seen a single time; around 21% belongs to the top ten. The V and J ends lost 4 bases and 10 bases, in that order; junction bases with no gene match: 2. CDR3 length: 14 amino acids. Germline CDR1 and CDR2: SGHTA and FQGTGA. For this clone: Its antigen is not known.

The study's findings and limits: No pretreatment tumor biopsies were available for baseline clonotypes.

The receptor comes from a woman between 50 and 59 years old with renal cell carcinoma. The genes are TRBV7-3 and TRBJ2-1; 15 bases agree with TRBD2. The specimen comprised blood, sampled from a patient whose treatment included radiotherapy and nephrectomy. CDR3 residues: CASSYGLAGGEQFF. The DNA of the CDR3 is TGTGCCAGCAGCTATGGACTAGCGGGAGGGGAGCAGTTCTTC.